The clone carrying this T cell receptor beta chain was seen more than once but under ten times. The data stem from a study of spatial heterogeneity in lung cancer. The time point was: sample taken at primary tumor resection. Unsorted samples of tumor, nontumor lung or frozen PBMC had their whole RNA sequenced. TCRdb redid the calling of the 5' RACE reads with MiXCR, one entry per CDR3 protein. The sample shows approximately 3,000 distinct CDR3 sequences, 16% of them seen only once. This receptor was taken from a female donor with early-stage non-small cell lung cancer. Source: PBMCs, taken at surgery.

The CDR3 reads CASSSGGAGLEFF. For the CDR3, the DNA is TGTGCCAGCAGCTCAGGGGGTGCAGGACTTGAGTTCTTC. This sequence joins TRBV7-9 and TRBJ2-1, with TRBD1 matching over 7 bases. Germline V lookup: CDR1 SEHNR, CDR2 FQNEAQ (reference sequence). Trimming cost V 4 bases and J 14 bases; bases outside gene matches: 11. The CDR3 contains 13 residues.